Given below is one T cell receptor beta chain in context. Its antigen is unidentified. Single viable CD3+CD4+CD8-CD45RO+ cells were sorted as the memory CD4+ T cells. After thawing, CD4+ T cells were positively selected. These data come from a study of memory CD4+ T cells and cytomegalovirus serostatus. Study-level results: A US-trained random forest predicted CMV serostatus with median AUC around 0.9. About 40% of the roughly 150 known CMV-associated TCRbeta sequences appeared in CD4+ memory.

Germline-derived CDR1 and CDR2 are MNHEY and SVGAGI. Trimming took 6 bases from V and 2 from J; bases not matched to a gene: 5. The length of the CDR3 is 15 residues. Using immunoSEQ multiplex PCR, the repertoire was profiled, and TCRdb retains in-frame clones only, with some absent. The sample has roughly 28,000 clones, 75% to 85% seen once. The receptor was derived from an adult in good health and CMV-seronegative. J is TRBJ2-3 and V is TRBV6-5; 10 nucleotides match TRBD2. Sample: memory CD4+ T cells from blood. The CDR3 DNA reads TGTGCCAGCAGAAGAACTAGCGGGGTCACAGATACGCAGTATTTT. Protein: CASRRTSGVTDTQYF.